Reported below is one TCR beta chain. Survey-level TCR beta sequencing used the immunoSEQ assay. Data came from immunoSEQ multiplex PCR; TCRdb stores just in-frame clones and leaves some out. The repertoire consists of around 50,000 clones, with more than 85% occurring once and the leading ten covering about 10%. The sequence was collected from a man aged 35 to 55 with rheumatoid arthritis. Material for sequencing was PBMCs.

CDR3 DNA: TGTGCCAGCAGTCCCGACACAAACACTGAAGCTTTCTTT. Encoded protein: CASSPDTNTEAFF. J is TRBJ1-1 and V is TRBV2; no definite D call. CDR3 length: 13 residues. Germline CDR1 SNHLY, CDR2 FYNNEI. Trimming cost V 5 bases and J 2 bases, with 9 bases left between them.